The 20 T cell receptor beta chains reported below all come from one sample, sequenced in a study of blood T cell repertoires in COVID-19. Sequencing was performed with immunoSEQ multiplex PCR; in TCRdb, only in-frame clones are kept and a portion is missing. The sample shows around 99,000 clones, around 80% of them seen only once. Input material: peripheral blood. The source of these receptors is a man between 45 and 60 years old who had recovered from COVID-19.

This rearrangement joins TRBV3-1 (or the pseudogene TRBV3-2) to TRBJ1-1, with 10 bases that match TRBD1. The V gene end was trimmed by 3 bases and the J gene end by 4 bases; junction bases not matched to a gene: 2. This CDR3 comprises 14 residues. Germline values: CDR1 LGHDT, CDR2 YNNKEL (reference sequence). CDR3 DNA sequence: TGTGCCAGCAGCCAGGGACAGGGGAGCACTGAAGCTTTCTTT. This translates into CASSQGQGSTEAFF.

The V call is TRBV30, the J call TRBJ2-1; 15 nucleotides agree with TRBD2. This CDR3 has 18 residues. V dropped 2 bases and J dropped 4; count of bases not matched to a gene: 9. Germline CDR1 and CDR2: GTSNPN and SVGIG (reference sequence). As DNA, the CDR3 is TGTGCCTGGAGTAGGACTAGCGGGGGGGCATTGGATTACAATGAGCAGTTCTTC. It encodes CAWSRTSGGALDYNEQFF.

The genes are TRBV5-1 and TRBJ2-3; TRBD1 matches 7 bases. CDR1 SGHRS and CDR2 YFSETQ come from the germline V gene. After removal of 4 bases from V and 1 base from J, the junction contained 9 bases not matched to a gene. The length of the CDR3 is 16 residues. The CDR3 region is CASSPMTGMGTDTQYF. The CDR3 DNA follows: TGCGCCAGCAGCCCAATGACAGGGATGGGCACAGATACGCAGTATTTT.

The chain has TRBV5-1 and TRBJ2-7; tentatively, D is TRBD1 (7 bases). Germline V CDR1 and CDR2: SGHRS, YFSETQ. Trimming cost V 6 bases and J 2 bases, with 15 bases left between them. CDR3 length equals 14 residues. This CDR3 is CASMEGAQAYEQYF. Here the CDR3 DNA reads TGCGCCAGCATGGAGGGGGCACAGGCCTACGAGCAGTACTTC.

The V and J genes are TRBV5-1 and TRBJ2-7; a possible D gene is TRBD2 (6 bases). CDR1 and CDR2 from the germline V gene are SGHRS and YFSETQ. This CDR3 comprises 13 residues. V gave up 4 bases and J gave up 2 bases, with 10 bases separating them. CDR3 nucleotide sequence: TGCGCCAGCAGCAGGCGGGAAGCCTACGAGCAGTACTTC. This codes for CASSRREAYEQYF.

This chain connects TRBV4-2 to TRBJ2-7, with 8 positions matching TRBD1. V shed 4 bases, J shed 3 bases, and the junction held 2 bases outside the gene matches. There are 13 residues in the CDR3. CDR1 and CDR2 (germline): LGHNA, YNFKEQ. CDR3 residues: CASSLTGDYEQYF. CDR3 bases: TGTGCCAGCAGCCTGACAGGGGACTACGAGCAGTACTTC.

The chain joins TRBV10-3 to TRBJ1-5; possibly TRBD1 for D (5 bases). Germline V lookup: CDR1 ENHRY, CDR2 SYGVKD. The CDR3 spans 16 residues. V lost 4 bases, J lost 1 base, and 14 bases lay in between. The CDR3 DNA sequence: TGTGCCATCAGTGGCGGGGGAGGGTCGAGCAATCAGCCCCAGCATTTT. It encodes CAISGGGGSSNQPQHF.

V and J are TRBV5-1 and TRBJ2-3; TRBD2 matches 12 bases. J gave up 4 bases and V 0 bases, and 3 bases lay outside the gene matches. CDR3 length: 16 residues. Germline lookup yields CDR1 SGHRS and CDR2 YFSETQ. The CDR3 DNA reads TGCGCCAGCAGCTTGGGGGGACTAGCGGGTTCAGATACGCAGTATTTT. Encoded protein: CASSLGGLAGSDTQYF.

The CDR3 DNA is TGTGCCAGCAGCCAGCCAGACAGGGGGGCTTTCTTT. Translation gives CASSQPDRGAFF. This chain links TRBV3-1 (or the pseudogene TRBV3-2) with TRBJ1-1; 9 bases are shared with TRBD1. This CDR3 region has 12 residues. V gave up 3 bases and J gave up 11 bases; unmatched junction bases: 4. In germline, CDR1 is LGHDT, CDR2 YNNKEL (reference sequence).

This clone was detected only a few times. This chain joins TRBV5-4 and TRBJ2-1; D possibly corresponds to TRBD2 (6 bases). This CDR3 has 14 amino acids. The germline gives CDR1 SGHNT, CDR2 YYREEE (reference sequence). The germline V and J ends were trimmed by 5 bases and 7 bases, with 16 bases remaining between them. CDR3 region: CASSSRLGSNEQFF. The CDR3 DNA reads as TGTGCCAGCAGTTCCAGACTAGGTAGTAATGAGCAGTTCTTC.

The chain carries TRBV3-1 (or the pseudogene TRBV3-2) and TRBJ1-2; 10 nucleotides align to TRBD1. V trimming: 4 bases; J trimming: 1 base; junction bases outside the gene matches: 3. The germline CDR1 and CDR2 sequences are LGHDT and YNNKEL (reference sequence). The CDR3 sequence is 15 residues long. CDR3 nucleotides: TGTGCCAGCAGCCCCAGGGACAGGGGTAACTATGGCTACACCTTC. Encoded protein: CASSPRDRGNYGYTF.

The rearrangement links TRBV5-1 to TRBJ1-1, with a possible D match to TRBD1 (6 bases). V lost 6 bases and J lost 6, with 12 bases in between. The V gene's germline CDR1 is SGHRS and CDR2 YFSETQ. The CDR3 has 12 residues. The CDR3 sequence: CASKGGASEAFF. CDR3 coding DNA: TGCGCCAGCAAGGGGGGGGCTTCTGAAGCTTTCTTT.

This chain connects TRBV30 to TRBJ1-2, with D possibly TRBD1 on 5 matching bases. Trimming pared 1 base from V and 4 bases from J, leaving 10 bases between. The CDR3 is made up of 13 amino acids. Germline-derived CDR1 and CDR2 are GTSNPN and SVGIG (reference sequence). The CDR3 spells CAWSGTTVYGYTF. CDR3 DNA sequence: TGTGCCTGGAGTGGAACGACAGTCTATGGCTACACCTTC. The complete variable domain, with remaining parts taken from reference TRBV30 and TRBJ1-2, reads SQTIHQWPATLVQPVGSPLSLECTVEGTSNPNLYWYRQAAGRGLQLLFYSVGIGQISSEVPQNLSASRPQDRQFILSSKKLLLSDSGFYLCAWSGTTVYGYTFGSGTRLTVV.

This clone was seen a single time. The chain employs TRBV6-1 and TRBJ2-6; D is uncertain. This CDR3 has 15 amino acids. V lost 1 base and J 0 bases, leaving 4 bases between the germline ends. CDR1 and CDR2 from the germline V gene are MNHNS and SASEGT. The CDR3 here is CASSEVNSGANVLTF. The CDR3 DNA follows: TGTGCCAGCAGTGAAGTTAACTCTGGGGCCAACGTCCTGACTTTC.

The chain joins TRBV28 to TRBJ2-5; a possible D gene is TRBD2 (5 bases). The CDR3 is 12 residues long. Germline V lookup: CDR1 MDHEN, CDR2 SYDVKM. V lost 10 bases and J lost 5, with 14 bases in between. The CDR3 region has the DNA TGTGCCATTTCGGTCGGGATGGAGACCCAGTACTTC. Amino acid sequence: CAISVGMETQYF.

V gene TRBV18 combines with J gene TRBJ2-5, with D perhaps matching TRBD1 (6 bases). With 2 bases removed from V and 6 bases from J, the gap between germline ends came to 19 bases. The CDR3 contains 16 residues. In germline, CDR1 is KGHSH, CDR2 LQKENI. The CDR3 loop reads CASSPIHETGKKTQYF. The DNA of the CDR3 is TGTGCCAGCTCACCAATCCATGAGACAGGAAAAAAGACCCAGTACTTC. The full variable domain, completed using reference TRBV18 and TRBJ2-5, is NAGVMQNPRHLVRRRGQEARLRCSPMKGHSHVYWYRQLPEEGLKFMVYLQKENIIDESGMPKERFSAEFPKEGPSILRIQQVVRGDSAAYFCASSPIHETGKKTQYFGPGTRLLVL.

This rearrangement joins TRBV3-1 (or the pseudogene TRBV3-2) to TRBJ1-1, with TRBD1 matching 7 bases. Trimming at V came to 4 bases and at J to 5 bases, leaving 4 bases not matched to a gene. The CDR3 is 13 residues long. Germline V CDR1 and CDR2: LGHDT, YNNKEL (reference sequence). The CDR3 bases are TGTGCCAGCAGCCTACAGGGGAGGACTGAAGCTTTCTTT. This gives the protein CASSLQGRTEAFF.

This clone was seen more than once but under ten times. Other DNA sequences within the sample encode an identical CDR3. V and J are TRBV18 and TRBJ1-6, with 9 bases matching TRBD1. The CDR3 is 15 residues long. CDR1 and CDR2 from the germline V gene are KGHSH and LQKENI. V trimming: 2 bases; J trimming: 7 bases; junction bases outside the gene matches: 3. The CDR3 sequence is CASSPSGQGNSPLHF. DNA for the CDR3: TGTGCCAGCTCACCATCGGGACAGGGAAATTCACCCCTCCACTTT. The variable domain in full, completed from reference TRBV18 and TRBJ1-6, reads NAGVMQNPRHLVRRRGQEARLRCSPMKGHSHVYWYRQLPEEGLKFMVYLQKENIIDESGMPKERFSAEFPKEGPSILRIQQVVRGDSAAYFCASSPSGQGNSPLHFGNGTRLTVT.

The chain employs TRBV3-1 (or the pseudogene TRBV3-2) and TRBJ2-7; 10 positions agree with TRBD1. Germline V gene sequence: CDR1 LGHDT, CDR2 YNNKEL (reference sequence). J gave up 2 bases and V 4 bases, and 8 bases lay outside the gene matches. This CDR3 is built from 16 residues. The CDR3 sequence: CASSPRTGTGAYEQYF. DNA of the CDR3: TGTGCCAGCAGCCCCCGCACCGGGACAGGGGCCTACGAGCAGTACTTC.

The CDR3 DNA reads TGTGCCAGCAGTTTGTTAGCGGGAGGGCACAATGAGCAGTTCTTC. Protein product: CASSLLAGGHNEQFF. The rearrangement joins TRBV28 to TRBJ2-1; 11 bases match TRBD2. Germline CDR1 is MDHEN and CDR2 is SYDVKM. The CDR3 loop spans 15 amino acids. V was clipped by 3 bases and J by 5 bases; unmatched bases: 3.